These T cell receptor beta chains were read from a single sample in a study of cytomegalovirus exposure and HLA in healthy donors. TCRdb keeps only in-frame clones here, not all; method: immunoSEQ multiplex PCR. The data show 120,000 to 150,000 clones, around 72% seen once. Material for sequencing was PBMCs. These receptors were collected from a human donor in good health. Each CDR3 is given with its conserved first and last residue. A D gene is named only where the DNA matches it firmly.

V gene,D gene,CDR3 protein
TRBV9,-,CASSFIGSGHSDTQYF
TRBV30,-,CAWNGVRRGSYNEQFF
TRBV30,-,CAWSAAGPGDEQFF
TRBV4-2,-,CASSRGGGQPQHF
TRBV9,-,CASSGGLAGGELFF
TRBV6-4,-,CASSEGRVDTDTQYF
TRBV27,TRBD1,CASSPWTGAYEQYF
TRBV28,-,CAIESSADTQYF
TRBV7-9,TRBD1,CASSAAGGFSGNTIYF
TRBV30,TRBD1,CAWSRDRFYEQYF
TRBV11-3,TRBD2,CASSLSTSGRPYEQYF
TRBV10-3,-,CAISESTRGGEKLFF
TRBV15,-,CATSGTRGFNQPQHF
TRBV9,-,CASSVGENEQFF
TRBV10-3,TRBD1,CAISATGLSTDTQYF
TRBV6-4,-,CASSEWGEDEQFF
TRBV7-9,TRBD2,CASSSSGMNTGELFF
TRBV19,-,CASSINLGQPSPYGYTF
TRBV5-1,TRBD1,CASSSGTVYYEQYF
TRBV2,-,CASSDPGENTEAFF
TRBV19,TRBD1,CASSITGTGGNEQYF
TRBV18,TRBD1,CASSPTTGTGPGELFF
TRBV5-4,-,CASSLGPPARGFYGYTF
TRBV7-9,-,CASSFPARGDKGTQYF
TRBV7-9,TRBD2,CASSLSSGGFTNEQFF
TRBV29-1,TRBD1,CSVDPTSGGANTGELFF
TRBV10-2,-,CASRAPSTDTQYF
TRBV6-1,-,CASSGQGSSYEQYF
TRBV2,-,CASRTNTDTQYF
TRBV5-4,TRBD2,CASSLVAGDHEQYF
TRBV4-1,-,CASSLEPTASYEQYF
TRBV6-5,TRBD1,CATRTRQGAGGYTF
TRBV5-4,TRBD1,CASSLGTGSYGYTF